This entry describes one T cell receptor beta chain. Its antigen is unidentified. CDR3 length: 13 amino acids. Looked up from germline, CDR1 is LNHDA and CDR2 is SQIVND (reference sequence). V shed 5 bases and J shed 0 bases, with 7 bases lying between them. This entry is derived from a study of cytomegalovirus exposure and HLA in healthy donors. Healthy bone marrow donors supplied every sample. Study results and caveats: An analysis done earlier found most TCR beta V segments productive about 87% or about 30% of the time. V- and J-gene trimming in TCR beta was tied to a missense DCLRE1C variant by an analysis performed later. Presence/absence analyses assumed roughly uniform sequencing depth across donors.

Both 60 Vbeta primers and 13 Jbeta primers went into the PCR. TCRdb's table, derived via immunoSEQ multiplex PCR, lists solely in-frame clones and lacks some. The sample lists 160,000 or so clones, roughly 87% seen once, with about 0.5% in the top ten. The clonotype comes from a woman aged 45-65 years in good health and CMV-seronegative. The chain couples TRBV19 to TRBJ1-2; D remains ambiguous. The specimen sequenced was PBMCs. CDR3 sequence: CASSEAANYGYTF. The CDR3 region has the DNA TGTGCCAGTAGTGAGGCAGCTAACTATGGCTACACCTTC.